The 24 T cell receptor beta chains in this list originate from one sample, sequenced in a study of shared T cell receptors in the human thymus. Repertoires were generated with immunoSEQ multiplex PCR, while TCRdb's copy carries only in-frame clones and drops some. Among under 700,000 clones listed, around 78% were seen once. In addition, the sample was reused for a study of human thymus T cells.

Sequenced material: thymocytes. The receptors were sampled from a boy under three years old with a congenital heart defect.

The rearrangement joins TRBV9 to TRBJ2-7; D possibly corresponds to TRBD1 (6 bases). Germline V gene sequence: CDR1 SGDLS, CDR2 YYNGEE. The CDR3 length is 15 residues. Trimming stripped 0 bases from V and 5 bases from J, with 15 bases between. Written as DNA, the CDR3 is TGTGCCAGCAGCGTAGGAGGGGGTCCAAGGGACGAGCAGTACTTC. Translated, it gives CASSVGGGPRDEQYF.

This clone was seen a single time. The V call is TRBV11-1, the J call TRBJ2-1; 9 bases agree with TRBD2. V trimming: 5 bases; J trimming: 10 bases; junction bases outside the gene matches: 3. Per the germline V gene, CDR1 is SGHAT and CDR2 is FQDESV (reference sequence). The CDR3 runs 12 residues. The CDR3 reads CASSLSGGEQFF. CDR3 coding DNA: TGTGCCAGCAGCCTTAGCGGGGGAGAGCAGTTCTTC.

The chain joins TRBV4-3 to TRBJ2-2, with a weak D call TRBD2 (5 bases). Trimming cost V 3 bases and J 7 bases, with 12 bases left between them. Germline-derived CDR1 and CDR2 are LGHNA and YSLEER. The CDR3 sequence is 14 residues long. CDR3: CASSQRAGGGELFF. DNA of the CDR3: TGCGCCAGCAGCCAGCGGGCCGGCGGCGGGGAGCTGTTTTTT.

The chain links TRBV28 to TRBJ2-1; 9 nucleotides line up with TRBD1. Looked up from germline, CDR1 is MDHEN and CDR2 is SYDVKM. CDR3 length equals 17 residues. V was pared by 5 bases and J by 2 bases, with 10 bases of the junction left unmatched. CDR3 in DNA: TGTGCCAGCAGTCCCCGGGACAGGGATCTACCCTACAATGAGCAGTTCTTC. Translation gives CASSPRDRDLPYNEQFF.

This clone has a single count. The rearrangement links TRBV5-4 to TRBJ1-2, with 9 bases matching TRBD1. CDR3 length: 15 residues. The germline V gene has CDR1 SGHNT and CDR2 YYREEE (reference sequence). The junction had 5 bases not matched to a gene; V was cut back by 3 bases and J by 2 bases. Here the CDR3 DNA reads TGTGCCAGCAGCTCGGGGGACAGGGTGAACTATGGCTACACCTTC. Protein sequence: CASSSGDRVNYGYTF.

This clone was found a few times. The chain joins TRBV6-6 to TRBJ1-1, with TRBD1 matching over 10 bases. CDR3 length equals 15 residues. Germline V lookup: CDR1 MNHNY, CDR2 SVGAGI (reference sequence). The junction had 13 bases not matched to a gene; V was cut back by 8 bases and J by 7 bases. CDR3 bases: TGTGCCAGCCCCCCGGGACAGGGGTTAAGTGGTGAAGCTTTCTTT. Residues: CASPPGQGLSGEAFF.

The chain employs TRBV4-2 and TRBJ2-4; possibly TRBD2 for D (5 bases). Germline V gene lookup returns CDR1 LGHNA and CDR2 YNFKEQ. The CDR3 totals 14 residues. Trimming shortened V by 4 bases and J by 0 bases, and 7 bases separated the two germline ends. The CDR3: CASSPRVAKNIQYF. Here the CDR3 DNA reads TGTGCCAGCAGCCCGCGGGTAGCCAAAAACATTCAGTACTTC.

CDR3 amino acids: CASSQRIQGADYGYTF. The CDR3 bases are TGCGCCAGCAGCCAAAGGATTCAGGGGGCCGACTATGGCTACACCTTC. This chain connects TRBV4-1 to TRBJ1-2, with 8 bases aligning to TRBD1. The CDR3 sequence is 16 residues long. Germline values: CDR1 MGHRA, CDR2 YSYEKL. Unmatched junction bases numbered 8, after V lost 2 bases and J lost 3 bases.

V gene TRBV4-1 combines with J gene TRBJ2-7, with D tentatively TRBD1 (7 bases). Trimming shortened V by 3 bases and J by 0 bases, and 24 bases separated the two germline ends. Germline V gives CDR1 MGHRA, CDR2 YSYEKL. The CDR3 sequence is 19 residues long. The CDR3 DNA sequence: TGCGCCAGCAGCCACCTACCCCCAGGGGGGAAACCCTACTCCTACGAGCAGTACTTC. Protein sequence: CASSHLPPGGKPYSYEQYF.

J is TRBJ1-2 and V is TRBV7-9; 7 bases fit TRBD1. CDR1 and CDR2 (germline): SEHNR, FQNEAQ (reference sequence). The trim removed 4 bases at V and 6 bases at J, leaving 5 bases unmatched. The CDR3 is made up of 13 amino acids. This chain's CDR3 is CASSSDRANGYTF. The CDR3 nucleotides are TGTGCCAGCAGCTCCGACAGGGCCAATGGCTACACCTTC.

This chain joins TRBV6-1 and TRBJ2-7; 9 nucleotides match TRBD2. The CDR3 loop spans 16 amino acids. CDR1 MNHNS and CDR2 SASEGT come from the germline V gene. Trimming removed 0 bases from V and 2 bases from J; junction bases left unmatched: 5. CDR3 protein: CASSEACSGGPYEQYF. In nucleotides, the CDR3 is TGTGCCAGCAGTGAAGCGTGTAGCGGGGGACCCTACGAGCAGTACTTC.

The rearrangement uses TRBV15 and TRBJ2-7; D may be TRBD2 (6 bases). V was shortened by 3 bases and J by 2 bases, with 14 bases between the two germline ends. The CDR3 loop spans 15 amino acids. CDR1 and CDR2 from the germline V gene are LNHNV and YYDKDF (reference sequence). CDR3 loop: CATSSWQGGPYEQYF. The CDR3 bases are TGTGCCACCAGCAGTTGGCAGGGAGGCCCCTACGAGCAGTACTTC. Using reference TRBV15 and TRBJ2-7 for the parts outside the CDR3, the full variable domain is DAMVIQNPRYQVTQFGKPVTLSCSQTLNHNVMYWYQQKSSQAPKLLFHYYDKDFNNEADTPDNFQSRRPNTSFCFLDIRSPGLGDTAMYLCATSSWQGGPYEQYFGPGTRLTVT.

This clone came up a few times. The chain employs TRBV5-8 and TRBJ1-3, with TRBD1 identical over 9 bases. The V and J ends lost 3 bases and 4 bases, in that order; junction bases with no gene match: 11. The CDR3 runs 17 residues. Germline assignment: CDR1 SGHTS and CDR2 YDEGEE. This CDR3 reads CASSSRDRVSSGNTIYF. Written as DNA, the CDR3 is TGTGCCAGCAGCTCCCGGGACAGGGTATCTTCAGGAAACACCATATATTTT.

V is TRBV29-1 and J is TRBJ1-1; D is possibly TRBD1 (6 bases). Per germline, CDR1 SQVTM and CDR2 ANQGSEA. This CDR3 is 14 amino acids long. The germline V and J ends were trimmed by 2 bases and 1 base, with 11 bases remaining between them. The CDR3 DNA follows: TGCAGCGTTGAACCACAGGGTAAGAACACTGAAGCTTTCTTT. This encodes CSVEPQGKNTEAFF.

The CDR3 coding sequence is TGTGCCAGCAGTGAACGGTCCCTAGCGGGAGCCACAGATACGCAGTATTTT. Amino acids: CASSERSLAGATDTQYF. The rearrangement links TRBV25-1 to TRBJ2-3, with 10 bases matching TRBD2. This CDR3 has 17 residues. V lost 2 bases and J lost 2; bases outside the gene matches: 7. Germline CDR1 and CDR2: MGHDK and SYGVNS.

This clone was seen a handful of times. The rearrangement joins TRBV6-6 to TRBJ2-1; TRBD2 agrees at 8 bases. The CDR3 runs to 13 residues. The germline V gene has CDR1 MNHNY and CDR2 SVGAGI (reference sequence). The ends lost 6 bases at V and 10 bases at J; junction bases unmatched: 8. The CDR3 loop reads CASSQSGRDEQFF. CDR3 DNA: TGTGCCAGCAGCCAGAGCGGGAGAGACGAGCAGTTCTTC.

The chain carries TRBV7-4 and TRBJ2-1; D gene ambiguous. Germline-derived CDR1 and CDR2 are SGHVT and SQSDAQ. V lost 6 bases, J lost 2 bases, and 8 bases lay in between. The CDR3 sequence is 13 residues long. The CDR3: CASRPQPYNEQFF. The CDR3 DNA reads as TGTGCCAGCAGGCCACAACCCTACAATGAGCAGTTCTTC.

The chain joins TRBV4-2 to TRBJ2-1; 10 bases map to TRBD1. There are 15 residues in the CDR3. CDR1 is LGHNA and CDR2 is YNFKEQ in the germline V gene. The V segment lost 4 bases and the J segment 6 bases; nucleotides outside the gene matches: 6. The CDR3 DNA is TGTGCCAGCAGCCGCCCCGGGACAGGGGTCAATGAGCAGTTCTTC. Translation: CASSRPGTGVNEQFF.

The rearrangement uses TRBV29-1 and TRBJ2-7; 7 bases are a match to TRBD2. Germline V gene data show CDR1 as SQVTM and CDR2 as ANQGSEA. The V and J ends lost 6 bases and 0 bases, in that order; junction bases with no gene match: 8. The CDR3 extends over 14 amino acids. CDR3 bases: TGCAGCGTCGCACTCAGGGAGGGCTCCTACGAGCAGTACTTC. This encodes CSVALREGSYEQYF.

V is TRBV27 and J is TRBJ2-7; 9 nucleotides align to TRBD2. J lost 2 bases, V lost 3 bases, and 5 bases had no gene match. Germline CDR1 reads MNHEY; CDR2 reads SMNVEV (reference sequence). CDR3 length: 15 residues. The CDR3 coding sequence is TGTGCCAGCAGTTTTCAGGCTAGCGGGACCTACGAGCAGTACTTC. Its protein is CASSFQASGTYEQYF.

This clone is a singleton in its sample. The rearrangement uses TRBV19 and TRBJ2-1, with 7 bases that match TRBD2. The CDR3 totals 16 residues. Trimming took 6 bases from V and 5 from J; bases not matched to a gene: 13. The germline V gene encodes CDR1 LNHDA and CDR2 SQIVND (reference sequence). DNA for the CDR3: TGTGCCAGTAGGGGGGTAGTGGGAGGGCCCCACAATGAGCAGTTCTTC. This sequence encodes CASRGVVGGPHNEQFF.

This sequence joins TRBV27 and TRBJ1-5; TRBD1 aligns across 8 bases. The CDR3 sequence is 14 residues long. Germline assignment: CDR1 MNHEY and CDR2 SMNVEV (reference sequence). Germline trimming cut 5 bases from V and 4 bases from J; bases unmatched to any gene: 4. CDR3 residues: CASSGTGRNQPQHF. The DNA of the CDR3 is TGTGCCAGCAGTGGGACAGGCAGGAATCAGCCCCAGCATTTT.

The CDR3 bases are TGTGCCATCAGTGACTGGGGGGAGGGACAGCCCCAGCATTTT. It codes for CAISDWGEGQPQHF. The chain combines TRBV10-3 with TRBJ1-5; maybe TRBD1 (5 bases). The CDR3 consists of 14 residues. Germline loops: CDR1 ENHRY, CDR2 SYGVKD. Trimming removed 3 bases at V and 7 bases at J, with 13 bases between.

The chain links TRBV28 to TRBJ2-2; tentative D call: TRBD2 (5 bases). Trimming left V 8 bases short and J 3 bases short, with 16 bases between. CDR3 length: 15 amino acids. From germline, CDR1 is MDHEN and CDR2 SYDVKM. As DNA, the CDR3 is TGTGCCAGCGGCCCGCTAACCGGGGACACCGGGGAGCTGTTTTTT. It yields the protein CASGPLTGDTGELFF.